The clone carrying this T cell receptor (beta chain) has at least ten counts. Its target is unknown. The germline V gene encodes CDR1 SGDLS and CDR2 YYNGEE. The CDR3 sequence is 18 residues long. V gave up 3 bases and J gave up 1 base, with 21 bases separating them. This sample stems from a study of CD8+CD57+ T cells in acquired aplastic anemia. Overall study context: An average of 3.2 ug of DNA was obtained from sorted CD4+ and CD8+ cells.

Whole-study findings and limits: Statistical testing detected no significant gap in CD8+ Simpson's diversity between patients and controls. More than 25 was the count of CD8+ CDR3 sequences that patients shared with controls.

For CDR3 and TCR beta VDJ profiling, genomic DNA was the template used. TCRdb re-analysed the reads in MiXCR, keeping a single row per CDR3 protein. This sample has more than 200,000 distinct CDR3 sequences, with roughly 50% found just once. An expansion of CD8+CD57+ cells by flow cytometry had been shown in patients chosen for sequencing. Patients uniformly had severe acquired aplastic anemia. The origin of this receptor is a human donor with aplastic anemia. Specimen: sorted CD4+, CD8+, or CD8+CD57+ T cells (not recorded which) from PBMCs. The V gene is TRBV9, the J gene TRBJ2-3, with D tentatively TRBD1 or TRBD2 (5 bases each). The CDR3 region is CASSASTSGPGRTDTQYF. As DNA, the CDR3 is TGTGCCAGCAGCGCCTCTACGTCCGGGCCGGGACGCACAGATACGCAGTATTTT.